The TCR beta chain under discussion was sequenced for a study of T cells after yellow fever vaccination. Study-wide points: Booster sampling recovered most clones from primary vaccination (around 96% CD4, over 75% CD8).

Germline V gene sequence: CDR1 SGHRS, CDR2 YFSETQ. There are 16 residues in the CDR3. The V segment lost 5 bases and the J segment 6 bases; nucleotides outside the gene matches: 11. This clonotype was counted a few times. Its antigen is currently unknown. 5'RACE template switching generated TCR cDNA, adding a universal primer site and UMIs. TCRdb reprocessed the 5' RACE reads via MiXCR and lists one record per CDR3 protein. The sample lists about 550,000 distinct CDR3 sequences; about 19% were seen once. Source: PBMCs, taken 15 days after the yellow fever booster vaccination. The chain recombines TRBV5-1 with TRBJ2-2, with 9 bases that match TRBD1. This receptor was obtained from a man aged 30 to 45 who received the YFV17D yellow fever vaccine. The CDR3 DNA reads TGCGCCAGCAGTCTGAGGACAGGGGTGATCGCCGGGGAGCTGTTTTTT. Residues: CASSLRTGVIAGELFF.